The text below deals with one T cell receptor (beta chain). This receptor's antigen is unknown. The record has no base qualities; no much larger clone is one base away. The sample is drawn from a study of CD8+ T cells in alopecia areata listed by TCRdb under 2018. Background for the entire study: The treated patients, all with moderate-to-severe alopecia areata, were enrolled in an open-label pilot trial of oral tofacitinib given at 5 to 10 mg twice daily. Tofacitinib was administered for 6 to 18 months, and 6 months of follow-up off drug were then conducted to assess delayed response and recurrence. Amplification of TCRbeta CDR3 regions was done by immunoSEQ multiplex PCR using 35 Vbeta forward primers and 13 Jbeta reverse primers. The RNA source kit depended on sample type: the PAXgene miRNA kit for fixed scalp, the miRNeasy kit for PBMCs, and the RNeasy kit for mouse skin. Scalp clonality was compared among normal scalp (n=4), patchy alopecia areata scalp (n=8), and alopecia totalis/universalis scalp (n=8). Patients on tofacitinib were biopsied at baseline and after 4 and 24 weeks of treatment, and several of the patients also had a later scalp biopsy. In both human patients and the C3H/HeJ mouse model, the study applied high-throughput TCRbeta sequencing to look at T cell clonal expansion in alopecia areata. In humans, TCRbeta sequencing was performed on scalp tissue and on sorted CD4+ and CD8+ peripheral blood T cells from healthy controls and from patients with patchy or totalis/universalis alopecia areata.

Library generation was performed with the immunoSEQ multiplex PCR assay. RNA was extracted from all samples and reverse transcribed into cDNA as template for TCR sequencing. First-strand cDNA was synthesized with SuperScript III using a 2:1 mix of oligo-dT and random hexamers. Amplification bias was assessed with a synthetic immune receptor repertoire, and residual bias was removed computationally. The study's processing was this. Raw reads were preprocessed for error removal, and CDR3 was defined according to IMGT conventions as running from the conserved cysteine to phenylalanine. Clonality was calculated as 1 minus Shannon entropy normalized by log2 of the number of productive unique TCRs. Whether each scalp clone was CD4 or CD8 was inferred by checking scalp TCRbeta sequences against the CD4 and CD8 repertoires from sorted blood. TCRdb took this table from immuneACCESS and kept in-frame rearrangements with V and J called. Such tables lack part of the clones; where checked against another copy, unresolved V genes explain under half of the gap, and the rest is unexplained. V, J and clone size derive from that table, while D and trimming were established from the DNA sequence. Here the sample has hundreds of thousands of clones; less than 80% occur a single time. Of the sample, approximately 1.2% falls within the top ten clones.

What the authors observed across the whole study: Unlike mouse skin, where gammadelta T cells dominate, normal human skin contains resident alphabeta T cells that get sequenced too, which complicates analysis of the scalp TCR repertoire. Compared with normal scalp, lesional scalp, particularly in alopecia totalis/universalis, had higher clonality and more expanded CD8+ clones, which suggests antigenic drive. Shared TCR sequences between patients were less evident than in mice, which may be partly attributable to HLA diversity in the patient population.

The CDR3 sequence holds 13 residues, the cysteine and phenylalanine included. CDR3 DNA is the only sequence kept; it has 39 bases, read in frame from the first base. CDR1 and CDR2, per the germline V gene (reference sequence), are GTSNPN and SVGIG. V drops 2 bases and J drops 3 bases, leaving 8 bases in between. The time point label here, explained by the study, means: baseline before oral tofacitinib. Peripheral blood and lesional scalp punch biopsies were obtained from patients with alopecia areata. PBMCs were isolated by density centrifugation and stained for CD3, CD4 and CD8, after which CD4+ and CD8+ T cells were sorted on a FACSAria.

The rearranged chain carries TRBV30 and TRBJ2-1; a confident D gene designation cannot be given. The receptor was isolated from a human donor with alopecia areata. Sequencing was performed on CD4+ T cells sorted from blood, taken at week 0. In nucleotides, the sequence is TGTGCCTGGAGTAAGTTTATCTACAATGAGCAGTTCTTC. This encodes CAWSKFIYNEQFF.